The source of this TCR beta chain is a study of CXCR3-negative and CXCR3-positive naive CD8 T cells. Study-level results: Similar TRBV-TRBJ usage was seen in naive cells (both CXCR3-negative and CXCR3-positive), but memory cells differed. CXCR3-positive naive cells carried more hydrophobic TRB CDR3s than CXCR3-negative ones.

The TRB cDNA libraries were prepared by 5' RACE with UMI labels. TCRdb reprocessed the 5' RACE reads and keeps a single row for each CDR3 protein, giving no DNA. The sample shows about 63,000 distinct CDR3 sequences, and around 4.9% sits with its ten largest clones. Naive CD8+ T cells showed CD45RO-CCR7+CD27+CD95-. A word on this clonotype: The antigen remains unidentified.

The CDR3 is made up of 12 amino acids. Germline V gene data show CDR1 as SQVTM and CDR2 as ANQGSEA. This receptor was taken from a human donor in good health. Some clones in this sample may be carry-over from other donors' samples. The sequencing input was naive CXCR3+ CD8+ T cells from blood. The sample's subset: CD45RO-CCR7+CD27+CD95- naive CD8+ T cells expressing CXCR3 (TNR3+). This chain connects TRBV29-1 to TRBJ1-1. The CDR3 region is CSVQGSSTEAFF.